The present entry profiles one T cell receptor (beta chain) with its context. This record comes from a study of blood T cell repertoires in COVID-19. About the study: PBMCs, B-cell-depleted T cells, or T cells were the source of the cDNA or gDNA that made up the material.

This CDR3 comprises 17 residues. CDR1 and CDR2 (germline): SGHAT, FQNNGV. The ends lost 5 bases at V and 5 bases at J; junction bases unmatched: 14. The protocol was immunoSEQ multiplex PCR, while the TCRdb copy is restricted to in-frame clones and leaves out a portion. This table has roughly 300,000 clones, approximately 90% appearing once. V is TRBV11-2 and J is TRBJ2-3; 9 bases fit TRBD2. Sequencing was carried out using PBMCs or T cells enriched from blood (not recorded which). The TCR originated in a woman aged 30 to 39 who had recovered from COVID-19. For the CDR3, the DNA is TGTGCCAGCAGCCGTCCCCGGGGCGGGAGGGCCGTAGATACGCAGTATTTT. It encodes CASSRPRGGRAVDTQYF.